The clone carrying this TCR beta chain was recorded only once. This sample was taken from a study of blood T cell repertoires in COVID-19. Turning to the study itself: Samples came from the United States, Italy and Spain, spanning acute and convalescent COVID-19. PBMCs, B-cell-depleted T cells, or T cells provided the cDNA or gDNA that made up the material.

The V end lost 2 bases, the J end lost 7 bases, and 18 bases lay between the germline ends. This CDR3 spans 16 amino acids. CDR1 LNHNV and CDR2 YYDKDF come from the germline V gene (reference sequence). In the study's own analysis: Reference gene primer amplification gave estimated nucleated cell counts. The method was immunoSEQ multiplex PCR; TCRdb's version includes in-frame clones alone and lacks a portion of them. V and J calls and clone size are given by that table; D and trimming were obtained from the DNA. The sample lists some 460,000 clones, approximately 90% occurring once. Material: peripheral blood. The chain uses TRBV15 and TRBJ2-1; D is perhaps TRBD2 (7 bases). The TCR comes from a woman aged 25-40 years with acute or convalescent COVID-19. The CDR3 loop reads CATSRTRGAMGNEQFF. The CDR3 DNA reads TGTGCCACCAGCAGAACCCGGGGGGCAATGGGGAATGAGCAGTTCTTC.